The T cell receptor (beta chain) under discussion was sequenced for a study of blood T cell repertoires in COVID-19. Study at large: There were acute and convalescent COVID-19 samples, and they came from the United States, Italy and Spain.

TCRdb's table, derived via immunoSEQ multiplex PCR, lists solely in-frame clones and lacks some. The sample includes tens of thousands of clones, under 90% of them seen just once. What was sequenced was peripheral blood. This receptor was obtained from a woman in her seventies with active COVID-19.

This CDR3 reads CASSYGRLKNSPLHF. CDR3 DNA sequence: TGTGCCAGCAGTTACGGCAGGTTGAAGAATTCACCCCTCCACTTT. The V gene is TRBV6-5, the J gene TRBJ1-6; no definite D call. V was trimmed by 2 bases and J by 7 bases, leaving 12 bases between them. The V gene's germline CDR1 is MNHEY and CDR2 SVGAGI. The CDR3 runs to 15 residues.